The sample holds one count of the clone carrying this T cell receptor beta chain. CDR1 and CDR2 from the germline V gene are MNHEY and SVGAGI. The CDR3 covers 14 residues. The V gene end was trimmed by 0 bases and the J gene end by 4 bases; junction bases not matched to a gene: 2. This sample was taken from a study of blood T cell repertoires in COVID-19. Here immunoSEQ multiplex PCR was the method, and the copy in TCRdb shows in-frame clones only, minus some. The sample lists over 150,000 clones, under 95% seen once, with roughly 0.51% in the top ten. The sample comprised peripheral blood. The chain uses TRBV6-5 and TRBJ1-2; TRBD1 matches at 7 bases. The sequence derives from a man aged 50-60 years with acute or convalescent COVID-19. CDR3 sequence: CASSYSQGGYGYTF. The CDR3 DNA reads TGTGCCAGCAGTTACTCTCAGGGGGGCTATGGCTACACCTTC.